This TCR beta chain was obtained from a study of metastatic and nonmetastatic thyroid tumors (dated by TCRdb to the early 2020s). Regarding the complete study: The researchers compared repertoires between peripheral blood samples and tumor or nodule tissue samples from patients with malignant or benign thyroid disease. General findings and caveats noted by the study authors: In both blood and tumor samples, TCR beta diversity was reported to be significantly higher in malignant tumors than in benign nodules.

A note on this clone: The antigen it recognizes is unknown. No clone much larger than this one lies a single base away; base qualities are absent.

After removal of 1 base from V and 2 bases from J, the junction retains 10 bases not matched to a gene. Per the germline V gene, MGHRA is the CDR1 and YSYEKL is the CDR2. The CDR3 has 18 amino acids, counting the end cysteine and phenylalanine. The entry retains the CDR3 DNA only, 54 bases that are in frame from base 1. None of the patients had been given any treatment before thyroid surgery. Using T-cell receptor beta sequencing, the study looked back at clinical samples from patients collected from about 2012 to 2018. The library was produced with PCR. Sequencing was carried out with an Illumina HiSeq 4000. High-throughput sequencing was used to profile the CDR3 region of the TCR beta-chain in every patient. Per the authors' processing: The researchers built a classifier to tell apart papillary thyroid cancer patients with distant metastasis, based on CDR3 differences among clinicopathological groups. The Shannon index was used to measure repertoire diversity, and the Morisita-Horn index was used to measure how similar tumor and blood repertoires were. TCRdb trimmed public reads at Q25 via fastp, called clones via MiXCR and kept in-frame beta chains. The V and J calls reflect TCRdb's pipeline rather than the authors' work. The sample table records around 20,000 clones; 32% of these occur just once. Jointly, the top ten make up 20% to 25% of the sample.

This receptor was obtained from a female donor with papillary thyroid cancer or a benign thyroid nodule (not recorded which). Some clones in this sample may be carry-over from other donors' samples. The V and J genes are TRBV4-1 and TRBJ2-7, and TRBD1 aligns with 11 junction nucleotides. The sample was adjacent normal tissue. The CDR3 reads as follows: CASSQVFGPGQGAYEQYF. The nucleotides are TGCGCCAGCAGCCAAGTTTTTGGGCCGGGACAGGGGGCCTACGAGCAGTACTTC.